This T cell receptor beta chain is drawn from a study of blood T cell repertoires in COVID-19 (dated by TCRdb to the early 2020s). Regarding the study in general: Samples from collaborators originated in the United States, Italy and Spain and spanned both the acute and convalescent phases of COVID-19. The prospective study material was composed of cDNA or gDNA derived from T cells, B-cell-depleted T cells, or PBMCs. Deeply sampled blood TCRbeta repertoires from subjects exposed to, actively infected with, or recovered from COVID-19 were included in the dataset. A freely available public database, intended as a resource for researchers studying the immune response to SARS-CoV-2, is where the repertoires were released. Samples were obtained from the ongoing ImmuneRACE study (first 160 participants) and from roughly 1,300 subjects provided by 6 global collaborators. A de-identified subject ID, COVID-19 status, age in years and sex were almost always included in the sample metadata. Where available, HLA class I and class II types were obtained from metadata supplied by the sample provider rather than from assay-based typing. Study-level results and caveats: The amount of clinical and demographic metadata varied by source and participant and was provided uncurated.

This clone came up a few times. No cognate antigen has been identified for it. There are no base qualities to consult, and no much larger clone falls within one base. The immunoSEQ Assay, a bias-controlled multiplex PCR, was used to amplify TCRbeta CDR3 regions from genomic DNA. The authors processed their data as follows. The number of nucleated cells in each sample was estimated by amplification of reference gene primers within the assay. To quantify the absolute abundance of each unique TCRbeta CDR3 rearrangement, sequence reads were collapsed and filtered. For each sample, productive Simpson clonality was calculated as the square root of Simpson's diversity index across productive rearrangements. The source is immuneACCESS, and TCRdb retained only in-frame sequences with V and J called. Part of the clones is not carried over; for the studies checked, unresolved V genes explain less than half of this, and the remainder is unexplained. V, J and clone size are taken as reported in that table, and D and trimming were inferred from the DNA itself. The sample data list fewer than 300,000 clones, and roughly 90% of these were observed just once. The ten top clones hold about 9.3% of the sample.

The germline V gene gives CDR1 as LGHNA and CDR2 as YSLEER. The CDR3 spans 16 residues, from the cysteine through the phenylalanine. Of all the DNA, just the CDR3 is kept, 48 bases in frame from base 1. V and J lose 0 bases and 0 bases, and a span of 11 bases separates them. Participants in the prospective study were aged about 18 to 100 years, lived in some 24 United States geographic areas, and enrolled through a virtual design. Cohort assignment in the prospective study relied on participant-reported clinical history from a screening survey and a study questionnaire. Recovered participants in ImmuneRACE Cohort 3 were defined by two consecutive negative NP/OP PCR tests, clearance by a healthcare professional, or resolution of symptoms. In the prospective study, whole blood, serum and a nasopharyngeal or oropharyngeal swab were collected from each participant by mobile phlebotomists. Participants in the prospective study had the option to provide additional blood draws and questionnaires over a roughly 2-month period. Blood samples from the prospective study were shipped frozen or at room temperature prior to DNA extraction.

In this chain, TRBV4-3 is recombined with TRBJ1-1; 5 matching bases give a weak D call of TRBD1. The sample taken for sequencing was PBMCs or T cells enriched from blood (not recorded which). This clonotype was obtained from a man aged 40-49 years who had recovered from COVID-19. The base sequence is TGCGCCAGCAGCCAAGATCTGGTAGGGGTGAACACTGAAGCTTTCTTT. Protein translation: CASSQDLVGVNTEAFF.